These 9 T cell receptor beta chains share one sample of origin, sequenced in a study of shared clonotypes between healthy human individuals. Here immunoSEQ multiplex PCR was the method, and the copy in TCRdb shows in-frame clones only, minus some. The table records roughly 640,000 clones, about 96% of them present only once. Source material: naive CD4+ T cells sorted from blood. The subset denotes: CD45RA+ positively selected. The source is a woman in her 30s in good health.

The genes are TRBV9 and TRBJ2-2; D may be TRBD2 (5 bases). With 0 bases removed from V and 7 bases from J, the gap between germline ends came to 10 bases. Per the germline V gene, CDR1 is SGDLS and CDR2 is YYNGEE. The CDR3 is 14 residues long. This CDR3 is CASSVVAGHGELFF. The CDR3 DNA is TGTGCCAGCAGCGTAGTTGCGGGCCACGGGGAGCTGTTTTTT.

The chain has TRBV7-3 and TRBJ2-7, with 13 bases identical to TRBD2. The CDR3 sequence is 17 residues long. The germline gives CDR1 SGHTA, CDR2 FQGTGA. The junction had 6 bases not matched to a gene; V was cut back by 1 base and J by 3 bases. Here the CDR3 DNA reads TGTGCCAGCAGCTTAAGCGGACTAGCGGGAGTTGTCTACGAGCAGTACTTC. Translating gives CASSLSGLAGVVYEQYF. The variable domain in full, with the rest retrieved from reference TRBV7-3 and TRBJ2-7, is GAGVSQTPSNKVTEKGKYVELRCDPISGHTALYWYRQSLGQGPEFLIYFQGTGAADDSGLPNDRFFAVRPEGSVSTLKIQRTERGDSAVYLCASSLSGLAGVVYEQYFGPGTRLTVT.

The genes are TRBV28 and TRBJ2-3, with D unresolved. Germline V gene sequence: CDR1 MDHEN, CDR2 SYDVKM. Trimming cost V 2 bases and J 1 base, with 7 bases left between them. This CDR3 comprises 14 residues. This CDR3 is CASSLGDGTDTQYF. CDR3 sequence (DNA): TGTGCCAGCAGTTTAGGGGATGGCACAGATACGCAGTATTTT.

V is TRBV2 and J is TRBJ1-2, with D unclear. The CDR3 spans 11 residues. The germline V and J ends were trimmed by 1 base and 4 bases, with 1 base remaining between them. Germline assignment: CDR1 SNHLY and CDR2 FYNNEI. The CDR3 sequence: CASSEVYGYTF. CDR3 DNA: TGTGCCAGCAGTGAAGTCTATGGCTACACCTTC.

The CDR3 loop is CASGRGPQGQPQHF. Written as DNA, the CDR3 is TGTGCCAGCGGACGAGGACCGCAGGGCCAGCCCCAGCATTTT. The chain carries TRBV27 and TRBJ1-5, with D possibly being TRBD1 (5 bases). CDR3 length: 14 residues. Trimming removed 8 bases from V and 7 bases from J, with 18 bases in between. The V gene's germline CDR1 is MNHEY and CDR2 SMNVEV (reference sequence).

The chain recombines TRBV19 with TRBJ2-1; 13 bases agree with TRBD2. Germline CDR1 is LNHDA and CDR2 is SQIVND (reference sequence). The CDR3 spans 16 residues. The ends lost 3 bases at V and 2 bases at J; junction bases unmatched: 1. CDR3 in amino acids: CASSMGLAGTYNEQFF. The CDR3 DNA sequence: TGTGCCAGTAGTATGGGACTAGCGGGGACCTACAATGAGCAGTTCTTC.

The chain has TRBV11-2 and TRBJ2-7, with 8 positions matching TRBD1. The CDR3 runs 13 residues. Germline V gene lookup returns CDR1 SGHAT and CDR2 FQNNGV. With V trimmed by 5 bases and J by 5 bases, 5 bases remained unmatched. The chain's CDR3 is CASSRDRINEQYF. CDR3 nucleotide sequence: TGTGCCAGCAGCCGGGACAGGATCAACGAGCAGTACTTC.

The J gene is TRBJ2-1, the V gene TRBV5-1; 7 bases match TRBD1. The CDR3 contains 15 residues. V lost 3 bases and J lost 2; bases outside the gene matches: 5. CDR1 SGHRS and CDR2 YFSETQ come from the germline V gene. The CDR3 region is CASSSTGTTYNEQFF. CDR3 in DNA: TGCGCCAGCAGCTCGACAGGGACGACCTACAATGAGCAGTTCTTC. Based on the CDR3 plus reference TRBV5-1 and TRBJ2-1, the full variable domain is KAGVTQTPRYLIKTRGQQVTLSCSPISGHRSVSWYQQTPGQGLQFLFEYFSETQRNKGNFPGRFSGRQFSNSRSEMNVSTLELGDSALYLCASSSTGTTYNEQFFGPGTRLTVL.

The chain carries TRBV7-9 and TRBJ2-2, with 10 bases lining up with TRBD2. The V gene end was trimmed by 5 bases and the J gene end by 4 bases; junction bases not matched to a gene: 10. This CDR3 is built from 17 residues. Germline V gives CDR1 SEHNR, CDR2 FQNEAQ (reference sequence). CDR3 sequence (DNA): TGTGCCAGCAGCCCAGCAGCTAGCGGGAGCGGCACCGGGGAGCTGTTTTTT. Translating gives CASSPAASGSGTGELFF.